The subject of this entry is one T cell receptor beta chain. These data originate in a study of monozygotic twins with inflammatory bowel disease. TCRdb reworked the 5' RACE reads into one entry per CDR3 protein, no DNA. Its clone listing holds approximately 420,000 distinct CDR3 sequences. Sequenced sample: blood. The TCR sequence derives from a human donor with ulcerative colitis or Crohn's disease, or a healthy co-twin of an affected twin (not recorded which).

CDR3 sequence reads: CASSRGEGSTDTQYF. The chain employs TRBV5-1 and TRBJ2-3; TCRdb calls TRBD2, which cannot be checked without DNA. The CDR3 has 15 residues. Germline V gives CDR1 SGHRS, CDR2 YFSETQ.